The TCR beta chain described here comes from a study of cytomegalovirus exposure and HLA in healthy donors. The PCR was carried out with 60 Vbeta primers and 13 Jbeta primers. Method: immunoSEQ multiplex PCR; TCRdb's copy keeps in-frame clones and lacks some. The sample's table shows fewer than 200,000 clones. The receptor was isolated from a man in his thirties or forties in good health and CMV-seronegative. The sample consisted of PBMCs.

The CDR3 reads CASSYQGAGYGYTF. The DNA of the CDR3 is TGTGCCAGCAGTTACCAGGGGGCGGGCTATGGCTACACCTTC. The chain couples TRBV6-5 to TRBJ1-2; 8 bases are a match to TRBD1. The CDR3 runs 14 residues. Germline assignment: CDR1 MNHEY and CDR2 SVGAGI. V dropped 2 bases and J dropped 4; count of bases not matched to a gene: 3.